What follows is one T cell receptor beta chain and its context. The CDR3 has 16 residues. Germline loops: CDR1 KGHSH, CDR2 LQKENI. Trimming removed 7 bases from V and 2 bases from J, with 21 bases in between. Sequenced by immunoSEQ multiplex PCR; TCRdb stores in-frame clones only, minus some. Of around 320,000 clones in the sample, approximately 88% were seen once. The sample originates from a study of blood T cell repertoires in COVID-19. For the study at large: COVID-19 samples from acute and convalescent phases originated in the United States, Italy and Spain.

The sample comprised peripheral blood. This rearrangement joins TRBV18 to TRBJ2-7, with D possibly matching TRBD1 (6 bases). The source of this sequence is a woman aged 25 to 45 who had recovered from COVID-19. The CDR3 bases are TGTGCCAGCTTCTATCACAGGGAAAGGCTCCCCTACGAGCAGTACTTC. Its protein is CASFYHRERLPYEQYF.